This TCR beta chain came from a study of STAT5B mutations in CD4+ large granular lymphocyte leukemia. General observations from the study: 8/27 top patient clones versus 2/35 control clones were TRBV06-family.

Assay: immunoSEQ multiplex PCR; the TCRdb copy retains only in-frame clones and omits some. The sample contains tens of thousands of clones, around 72% of which appear only once. This clone was found once. What it binds is not known. CDR1 SGHKS and CDR2 YYEKEE come from the germline V gene (reference sequence). V shed 4 bases, J shed 0 bases, and the junction held 8 bases outside the gene matches. This CDR3 has 17 residues. The rearrangement joins TRBV5-5 to TRBJ1-3; TRBD1 matches at 9 bases. The receptor was isolated from a human donor in good health. Sequencing input: CD4+ T cells from blood buffy coats. CDR3 sequence: CASSATGGIGSGNTIYF. The CDR3 coding sequence is TGTGCCAGCAGCGCGACAGGGGGGATCGGCTCTGGAAACACCATATATTTT.